A selection of T cell receptor beta chains follows, all from one sample in a study of blood T cell repertoires in COVID-19. Using immunoSEQ multiplex PCR, the repertoire was profiled, and TCRdb retains in-frame clones only, with some absent. The sample consists of more than 450,000 clones, 87% of them appearing once. The sample was PBMCs or T cells enriched from blood (not recorded which). The receptors were gathered from a woman younger than 35 who had recovered from COVID-19. CDR3s include the opening cysteine and the closing phenylalanine or tryptophan. D genes are given only for firm matches. Rows give clone size only sometimes, using once, few, many, or a class for an expanded clone.

j_gene: TRBJ2-5; abundance: once; v_gene: TRBV7-2; d_gene: TRBD2; CDR3nt: TGTGCCAGCAGCTTTACTAGCGGGGGGGCAGAGACCCAGTACTTC; CDR3aa: CASSFTSGGAETQYF
j_gene: TRBJ1-2; abundance: NA; v_gene: TRBV14; d_gene: NA; CDR3nt: TGTGCCAGCAGCCAAGGACAGCTCTATGGCTACACCTTC; CDR3aa: CASSQGQLYGYTF
j_gene: TRBJ2-7; abundance: once; v_gene: TRBV3-1/TRBV3-2; d_gene: TRBD2; CDR3nt: TGTGCCAGCAGCCAAGATAGTCCGGGCGGGGGGAATGAGCAGTACTTC; CDR3aa: CASSQDSPGGGNEQYF
j_gene: TRBJ1-1; abundance: NA; v_gene: TRBV30; d_gene: NA; CDR3nt: TGTGCCTGGAGCCCCAGTTTGATGAACACTGAAGCTTTCTTT; CDR3aa: CAWSPSLMNTEAFF
j_gene: TRBJ2-7; abundance: NA; v_gene: TRBV12-5; d_gene: TRBD2; CDR3nt: TGTGCTAGTGGTTTGGTCCTCTTGGGGCGGGGGGTTCCCTACGAGCAGTACTTC; CDR3aa: CASGLVLLGRGVPYEQYF
j_gene: TRBJ1-2; abundance: NA; v_gene: TRBV24-1; d_gene: NA; CDR3nt: TGTGCGACTTTAGGGACAATCAACTATGGCTACACCTTC; CDR3aa: CATLGTINYGYTF
j_gene: TRBJ1-6; abundance: NA; v_gene: TRBV19; d_gene: NA; CDR3nt: TGTGCCAGTAGTCCGGGGGTGGGTTCACCCCTCCACTTT; CDR3aa: CASSPGVGSPLHF
j_gene: TRBJ2-7; abundance: once; v_gene: TRBV30; d_gene: NA; CDR3nt: TGTGCCTGGAGTGTACGGGGGACTCCCTCTTTGGAGCAGTACTTC; CDR3aa: CAWSVRGTPSLEQYF
j_gene: TRBJ2-1; abundance: once; v_gene: TRBV3-1/TRBV3-2; d_gene: NA; CDR3nt: TGTGCCAGCAGCTTGTTGACAGCCCAGAATGAGCAGTTCTTC; CDR3aa: CASSLLTAQNEQFF
j_gene: TRBJ2-7; abundance: NA; v_gene: TRBV18; d_gene: TRBD2; CDR3nt: TGTGCCAGCTCCGGGGGGGCCATAGGGTACGAGCAGTACTTC; CDR3aa: CASSGGAIGYEQYF
j_gene: TRBJ1-5; abundance: NA; v_gene: TRBV28; d_gene: NA; CDR3nt: TGTGCCAGCGGGCAGACAGTGCTTAAACTCAATCAGCCCCAGCATTTT; CDR3aa: CASGQTVLKLNQPQHF
j_gene: TRBJ1-2; abundance: NA; v_gene: TRBV9; d_gene: NA; CDR3nt: TGTGCCAGCAGCGTAACGACAGAAATACCCGGCTACACCTTC; CDR3aa: CASSVTTEIPGYTF
j_gene: TRBJ2-3; abundance: many; v_gene: TRBV5-6; d_gene: NA; CDR3nt: TGTGCCAGCAGCTTCACGGGGAATATCGGCACAGATACGCAGTATTTT; CDR3aa: CASSFTGNIGTDTQYF
j_gene: TRBJ2-3; abundance: NA; v_gene: TRBV7-9; d_gene: NA; CDR3nt: TGTGCCAGCAGCGTACAGGACCCGCAAGAACCTGCCACAGATACGCAGTATTTT; CDR3aa: CASSVQDPQEPATDTQYF
j_gene: TRBJ2-7; abundance: NA; v_gene: TRBV5-4; d_gene: TRBD2; CDR3nt: TGTGCCAGCAGCGGGGAGCGGGGGGGCCCCTACGAGCAGTACTTC; CDR3aa: CASSGERGGPYEQYF
j_gene: TRBJ2-2; abundance: few; v_gene: TRBV12-5; d_gene: NA; CDR3nt: TGTGCTAGTGGTTTGGTCGTCTTTCCGGGCGGGGAGCTGTTTTTT; CDR3aa: CASGLVVFPGGELFF
j_gene: TRBJ1-1; abundance: NA; v_gene: TRBV27; d_gene: NA; CDR3nt: TGTGCCAGCAGTCGGGCCAGGGTGAACACTGAAGCTTTCTTT; CDR3aa: CASSRARVNTEAFF
j_gene: TRBJ1-1; abundance: NA; v_gene: TRBV9; d_gene: NA; CDR3nt: TGTGCCAGCAGCGTAGCTCCCACAGGGGAAGCTTTCTTT; CDR3aa: CASSVAPTGEAFF
j_gene: TRBJ2-5; abundance: NA; v_gene: TRBV2; d_gene: TRBD2; CDR3nt: TGTGCCAGCAACGGACTAGCGGGGAGCCAAGAGACCCAGTACTTC; CDR3aa: CASNGLAGSQETQYF
j_gene: TRBJ1-5; abundance: NA; v_gene: TRBV30; d_gene: TRBD1; CDR3nt: TGTGCCTGGAACTCAGGGGGGAATCAGCCCCAGCATTTT; CDR3aa: CAWNSGGNQPQHF
j_gene: TRBJ1-5; abundance: NA; v_gene: TRBV5-1; d_gene: NA; CDR3nt: TGCGCCAGCAGCTTCCGGGGATTGCAGCCCCAGCATTTT; CDR3aa: CASSFRGLQPQHF
j_gene: TRBJ1-2; abundance: NA; v_gene: TRBV25-1; d_gene: NA; CDR3nt: TGTGCCAGCAGTGAAAATATGGCGGCGGACTATGGCTACACCTTC; CDR3aa: CASSENMAADYGYTF
j_gene: TRBJ2-5; abundance: NA; v_gene: TRBV5-4; d_gene: TRBD2; CDR3nt: TGTGCCAGCAGCACCTTACTAGCGGGGGACGAAGAGACCCAGTACTTC; CDR3aa: CASSTLLAGDEETQYF
j_gene: TRBJ2-1; abundance: NA; v_gene: TRBV10-2; d_gene: NA; CDR3nt: TGCGCCAGCAGTGAGTCCCACCGGAATGAGCAGTTCTTC; CDR3aa: CASSESHRNEQFF
j_gene: TRBJ1-6; abundance: NA; v_gene: TRBV28; d_gene: NA; CDR3nt: TGTGCCAGCGGTAGGGGGGGAAATGGTTCACCCCTCCACTTT; CDR3aa: CASGRGGNGSPLHF
j_gene: TRBJ2-2; abundance: once; v_gene: TRBV13; d_gene: TRBD1; CDR3nt: TGTGCCAGCCACCCGGGACAGCTGAACACCGGGGAGCTGTTTTTT; CDR3aa: CASHPGQLNTGELFF
j_gene: TRBJ1-1; abundance: NA; v_gene: TRBV10-3; d_gene: NA; CDR3nt: TGTGCCATCAGTCGTCAGGGAGGCACTGAAGCTTTCTTT; CDR3aa: CAISRQGGTEAFF
j_gene: TRBJ1-1; abundance: NA; v_gene: TRBV2; d_gene: NA; CDR3nt: TGTGCCAGCACCCCGAGCGGGGAGAACACTGAAGCTTTCTTT; CDR3aa: CASTPSGENTEAFF
j_gene: TRBJ1-2; abundance: NA; v_gene: TRBV2; d_gene: TRBD1; CDR3nt: TGTGCCAGCAGTACACAGGGGGCTTGGGGTGGCTACACCTTC; CDR3aa: CASSTQGAWGGYTF
j_gene: TRBJ1-5; abundance: once; v_gene: TRBV4-1; d_gene: NA; CDR3nt: TGCGCCAGCAGCCAAGATGCGGTAAGCAATCAGCCCCAGCATTTT; CDR3aa: CASSQDAVSNQPQHF
j_gene: TRBJ1-1; abundance: NA; v_gene: TRBV12-3/TRBV12-4; d_gene: NA; CDR3nt: TGTGCCAGCAGTCACGGGACAGAAGCTTTCTTT; CDR3aa: CASSHGTEAFF
j_gene: TRBJ1-4; abundance: NA; v_gene: TRBV19; d_gene: TRBD1; CDR3nt: TGTGCCAGTAGTATAGGACGACAGGGAGGTGAAAAACTGTTTTTT; CDR3aa: CASSIGRQGGEKLFF
j_gene: TRBJ2-7; abundance: NA; v_gene: TRBV11-2; d_gene: TRBD2; CDR3nt: TGTGCCAGCAGCCGTGAGACTAGCTCTATTTCCGAGCAGTACTTC; CDR3aa: CASSRETSSISEQYF
j_gene: TRBJ1-3; abundance: few; v_gene: TRBV10-3; d_gene: NA; CDR3nt: TGTGCCATCAGTGAGTCAACGACACTTGGAAACACCATATATTTT; CDR3aa: CAISESTTLGNTIYF
j_gene: TRBJ1-2; abundance: NA; v_gene: TRBV13; d_gene: TRBD1; CDR3nt: TGTGCCAGCAGCTTATTCCGGGACAGGGGATGGGGTGAGGGCTACACCTTC; CDR3aa: CASSLFRDRGWGEGYTF
j_gene: TRBJ2-7; abundance: NA; v_gene: TRBV7-9; d_gene: NA; CDR3nt: TGTGCCAGCAGCTCTATCGGTAGCGGAAACTACGAGCAGTACTTC; CDR3aa: CASSSIGSGNYEQYF
j_gene: TRBJ1-1; abundance: NA; v_gene: TRBV7-9; d_gene: NA; CDR3nt: TGTGCCAGCGGTCTAGCGGGAGCTGAAGCTTTCTTT; CDR3aa: CASGLAGAEAFF
j_gene: TRBJ2-3; abundance: NA; v_gene: TRBV5-4; d_gene: TRBD1; CDR3nt: TGTGCCAGCAGCTCCCGACAGGGGTCGGCAGATACGCAGTATTTT; CDR3aa: CASSSRQGSADTQYF
j_gene: TRBJ1-2; abundance: NA; v_gene: TRBV13; d_gene: NA; CDR3nt: TGTGCCAGCAGCTTAGACCGCACCGGGGGCTACACCTTC; CDR3aa: CASSLDRTGGYTF
j_gene: TRBJ2-7; abundance: NA; v_gene: TRBV6-5; d_gene: TRBD2; CDR3nt: TGTGCCAGCAAACGGACTAGCGGGGACGAGCAGTACTTC; CDR3aa: CASKRTSGDEQYF
j_gene: TRBJ2-7; abundance: NA; v_gene: TRBV19; d_gene: TRBD2; CDR3nt: TGTGCCAGTAGTATAGCTAGCGGGACATACTACGAGCAGTACTTC; CDR3aa: CASSIASGTYYEQYF
j_gene: TRBJ2-1; abundance: NA; v_gene: TRBV7-8; d_gene: NA; CDR3nt: TGTGCCAGCAGCTCAGGGTTCAGAGATGAGCAGTTCTTC; CDR3aa: CASSSGFRDEQFF
j_gene: TRBJ2-5; abundance: NA; v_gene: TRBV5-1; d_gene: NA; CDR3nt: TGCGCCAGCAGCTTGACCCCTGGACAGTACCAAGAGACCCAGTACTTC; CDR3aa: CASSLTPGQYQETQYF
j_gene: TRBJ1-6; abundance: NA; v_gene: TRBV29-1; d_gene: NA; CDR3nt: TGCAGCGGCCCGGAGGACTCAGTATCACCCCTCCACTTT; CDR3aa: CSGPEDSVSPLHF
j_gene: TRBJ2-1; abundance: NA; v_gene: TRBV7-8; d_gene: NA; CDR3nt: TGTGCCAGCAGCTCACAGGGTTTAGCCTCGGATGAGCAGTTCTTC; CDR3aa: CASSSQGLASDEQFF
j_gene: TRBJ2-2; abundance: NA; v_gene: TRBV4-1; d_gene: NA; CDR3nt: TGCGCCAGCAGCCAAGACATAGAACAGGGAACCGGGGAGCTGTTTTTT; CDR3aa: CASSQDIEQGTGELFF
j_gene: TRBJ1-3; abundance: NA; v_gene: TRBV28; d_gene: NA; CDR3nt: TGTGCCAGCAGTACCCGAGTAGCCGGAAACACCATATATTTT; CDR3aa: CASSTRVAGNTIYF
j_gene: TRBJ2-5; abundance: NA; v_gene: TRBV28; d_gene: NA; CDR3nt: TGTGCCAGCAGTCCGCGCAGCGGGCAAGAGACCCAGTACTTC; CDR3aa: CASSPRSGQETQYF
j_gene: TRBJ1-2; abundance: once; v_gene: TRBV12-5; d_gene: TRBD1; CDR3nt: TGTGCTAGTGGTTTGGGCGGGACAGGTCGGGGGTATGGCTACACCTTC; CDR3aa: CASGLGGTGRGYGYTF
j_gene: TRBJ2-1; abundance: NA; v_gene: TRBV5-1; d_gene: NA; CDR3nt: TGCGCCAGCAGCTTGGGTAGCGCTGACAATGAGCAGTTCTTC; CDR3aa: CASSLGSADNEQFF
j_gene: TRBJ1-1; abundance: NA; v_gene: TRBV5-1; d_gene: NA; CDR3nt: TGCGCCAGCAGCCTGGACGGGTTAGGGAACACTGAAGCTTTCTTT; CDR3aa: CASSLDGLGNTEAFF
j_gene: TRBJ2-7; abundance: once; v_gene: TRBV5-1; d_gene: NA; CDR3nt: TGCGCCAGCAGCCGGAGCGCAGGGTCGGGCGAGCAGTACTTC; CDR3aa: CASSRSAGSGEQYF
j_gene: TRBJ2-1; abundance: few; v_gene: TRBV4-1; d_gene: NA; CDR3nt: TGCGCCAGCAGCCAAGCTCTGCCGGGAGATGAGCAGTTCTTC; CDR3aa: CASSQALPGDEQFF
j_gene: TRBJ1-2; abundance: few; v_gene: TRBV11-2; d_gene: TRBD1; CDR3nt: TGTGCCAGCAGCTCGGACAGGTCCTCCTATGGCTACACCTTC; CDR3aa: CASSSDRSSYGYTF
j_gene: TRBJ1-5; abundance: few; v_gene: TRBV19; d_gene: NA; CDR3nt: TGTGCCAGTAGTATGGGACAATCCTTTTTCAATCAGCCCCAGCATTTT; CDR3aa: CASSMGQSFFNQPQHF
j_gene: TRBJ1-2; abundance: NA; v_gene: TRBV28; d_gene: TRBD1; CDR3nt: TGTGCCAGCAGTTTATTAACACAGGGGGCGCCTGGCTACACCTTC; CDR3aa: CASSLLTQGAPGYTF
j_gene: TRBJ2-2; abundance: NA; v_gene: TRBV7-7; d_gene: TRBD2; CDR3nt: TGTGCCAGCACCCCAGGATGGACTAGCGGGGGGGCGCGGACCGGGGAGCTGTTTTTT; CDR3aa: CASTPGWTSGGARTGELFF
j_gene: TRBJ2-7; abundance: NA; v_gene: TRBV5-1; d_gene: NA; CDR3nt: TGCGCCAGCAGCTTGGCCGCAGGAGGTATGGTTGGCGAGCAGTACTTC; CDR3aa: CASSLAAGGMVGEQYF
j_gene: TRBJ2-1; abundance: once; v_gene: TRBV9; d_gene: TRBD1; CDR3nt: TGTGCCAGCAGCCCTTCGACAGGGGGATTCTACAATGAGCAGTTCTTC; CDR3aa: CASSPSTGGFYNEQFF